This T cell receptor (beta chain) was recorded in a study of human T cells and chemical hapten exposure. Study information: From small differences in pooled library volume came most of the variation in per-sample TCR yields. Study-wide results and caveats: No change in TCRs above 1 in 1000 frequency was produced by DPC sensitization.

As for this clonotype: Its cognate antigen is unknown.

It was unfractionated whole blood from which total RNA was extracted. The library tagged individual cDNA molecules with unique molecular identifiers. TCRdb reprocessed the 5' RACE reads via MiXCR and lists one record per CDR3 protein. In the table there are about 120,000 distinct CDR3 sequences, roughly a fifth of which are singletons. The receptor was derived from a human donor in good health.

The DNA for the CDR3 is TGTGCCAGCAGCCCAGGACAGGGGGCCCCTAGAGCTGTTTACGAGCAGTACTTC. Protein sequence: CASSPGQGAPRAVYEQYF. This chain links TRBV11-3 with TRBJ2-7; 11 bases match TRBD1. Trimming removed 5 bases from V and 4 bases from J; junction bases left unmatched: 16. Germline CDR1 SGHNT, CDR2 YENEEA. CDR3 size: 18 residues.